The sequence of this TCR beta chain was determined in a study of graft-versus-host responses after intestinal transplantation. Study background: Multivisceral, liver-intestinal, or isolated intestinal transplants were performed in recipients. Anti-thymocyte globulin induction preceded roughly 3 years of tacrolimus and steroid maintenance in all recipients. Whole-study findings and limits: Some patients had graft-donor T cell macrochimerism. In their allografts, the ratios of graft-versus-host to host-versus-graft T cell clones were high. The study associated peak circulating GvH clone levels with early post-transplant HvG declines.

The assay was immunoSEQ multiplex PCR, and TCRdb's table has in-frame clones only and misses some. The sample carries over 100,000 clones, more than 90% recorded once. For this clone: The antigen remains unidentified.

Sequenced here: unstimulated CD4+ T cells sorted from spleen or lymph node cells, sampled before transplant. The sequence came from a human donor who was the organ donor for an intestinal transplant.

This CDR3 reads CASSFGGGYSNQPQHF. The CDR3 DNA is TGTGCCAGCAGTTTCGGGGGCGGATATAGCAATCAGCCCCAGCATTTT. The J gene is TRBJ1-5, the V gene TRBV28, with D possibly matching TRBD1 (6 bases). Trimming took off 3 bases at V and 0 bases at J, with 12 bases between the two ends. The germline V gene encodes CDR1 MDHEN and CDR2 SYDVKM. The CDR3 is 16 amino acids.